The rows below give T cell receptor beta chains drawn from one sample of a study of cytomegalovirus exposure and HLA in healthy donors. Measured with immunoSEQ multiplex PCR; TCRdb has only the in-frame clones, and not every one. The data hold over 150,000 clones, with approximately 96% observed a single time. Specimen: PBMCs. Source of these receptors: a young woman in good health and CMV-seronegative. Both conserved end residues are trimmed from each CDR3. Fields, in order: J gene, V gene, CDR3 protein.

j_gene: TRBJ2-7; v_gene: TRBV7-8; CDR3aa: ASSSYKEGRGAYEQY
j_gene: TRBJ1-2; v_gene: TRBV7-2; CDR3aa: ASSLGRREYGYT
j_gene: TRBJ2-7; v_gene: TRBV9; CDR3aa: ASGTSVPYEQY
j_gene: TRBJ2-3; v_gene: TRBV13; CDR3aa: ASSYGTVAFTDTQY
j_gene: TRBJ2-3; v_gene: TRBV9; CDR3aa: ASSVMGASTDTQY
j_gene: TRBJ2-7; v_gene: TRBV2; CDR3aa: ASGGTGGEQY
j_gene: TRBJ2-7; v_gene: TRBV4-1; CDR3aa: ASSQTSGTYEQY
j_gene: TRBJ2-7; v_gene: TRBV6-7; CDR3aa: ASSYGTGSEQY
j_gene: TRBJ1-1; v_gene: TRBV30; CDR3aa: AWNPGLNTEAF
j_gene: TRBJ1-1; v_gene: TRBV18; CDR3aa: ASSPRGAEAF
j_gene: TRBJ2-2; v_gene: TRBV5-1; CDR3aa: ASSLAQGYTGELF
j_gene: TRBJ1-5; v_gene: TRBV5-1; CDR3aa: ASSPISGVAQPQH
j_gene: TRBJ1-1; v_gene: TRBV4-3; CDR3aa: ASSQIGQGTMNTEAF
j_gene: TRBJ2-7; v_gene: TRBV5-4; CDR3aa: ASSRRLAGASGEQY
j_gene: TRBJ2-3; v_gene: TRBV4-2; CDR3aa: ASSQAHSGGLADTQY
j_gene: TRBJ2-7; v_gene: TRBV5-1; CDR3aa: ASRRAGTGDREQY
j_gene: TRBJ2-1; v_gene: TRBV6-6; CDR3aa: ASSPSGEQF
j_gene: TRBJ1-2; v_gene: TRBV5-1; CDR3aa: ASSSGGGPNYGYT
j_gene: TRBJ2-5; v_gene: TRBV4-2; CDR3aa: ASSQGGGGETQY
j_gene: TRBJ1-1; v_gene: TRBV2; CDR3aa: ASQFRAGVAF
j_gene: TRBJ2-7; v_gene: TRBV14; CDR3aa: ASSPLDRGDEQY
j_gene: TRBJ1-2; v_gene: TRBV6-1; CDR3aa: ASSDIQRDYGYT
j_gene: TRBJ1-5; v_gene: TRBV4-3; CDR3aa: ASSQDRFGNQPQH
j_gene: TRBJ1-1; v_gene: TRBV2; CDR3aa: ASRYGGQGRFTEAF
j_gene: TRBJ1-1; v_gene: TRBV4-3; CDR3aa: ASSQDLSAEAF
j_gene: TRBJ1-2; v_gene: TRBV6-5; CDR3aa: ASSYSPPGGYT
j_gene: TRBJ1-2; v_gene: TRBV7-2; CDR3aa: ASSRGGYRGGGYT
j_gene: TRBJ1-3; v_gene: TRBV19; CDR3aa: ASSPCTGKVRQVSGNTIY
j_gene: TRBJ1-5; v_gene: TRBV18; CDR3aa: ASSPRTGSNQPQH
j_gene: TRBJ2-7; v_gene: TRBV4-3; CDR3aa: ASSQDPGGSYEQY
j_gene: TRBJ2-3; v_gene: TRBV21-1; CDR3aa: ASSNLGTDTQY
j_gene: TRBJ2-5; v_gene: TRBV2; CDR3aa: ASRGSSGGGETQY
j_gene: TRBJ1-4; v_gene: TRBV5-4; CDR3aa: ASSFRTGNEKLF
j_gene: TRBJ1-1; v_gene: TRBV5-4; CDR3aa: ASSWIQTGYTEAF
j_gene: TRBJ2-7; v_gene: TRBV19; CDR3aa: ASSIASRGRVHEQY